This TCR beta chain was sequenced in a study of shared clonotypes between healthy human individuals. Study overall: Donors consisted of two women and a few men between 18 and 49. Broader study findings: The low donor count limited represented genetic and exposure-history diversity.

J lost 2 bases, V lost 2 bases, and 13 bases had no gene match. CDR3 size: 17 residues. Germline-derived CDR1 and CDR2 are GTSNPN and SVGIG (reference sequence). A word on this clone: The antigen remains unidentified. A far larger clone lies a single base away; this is likely a read error. The sample has other DNA sequences that encode this CDR3 too.

PCR replicates from unsorted PBMC used roughly 300 ng DNA, and this amount was approximately 30,000 T cell genomes. Original processing methods: Junction-only immunoSEQ data arrived without quality scores, meaning filtering differed. The data were produced by immunoSEQ multiplex PCR, yet TCRdb's version contains in-frame clones alone and is incomplete. The DNA was the basis for D and trimming; V, J and clone size are from that table. The data hold about 480,000 clones, with approximately 79% observed a single time. This sequence was found in a woman in her forties in good health. Some clones in this sample may be carry-over from other donors' samples. The chain couples TRBV30 to TRBJ2-3; the match to TRBD2 covers 7 bases. Sequencing was done on a sample of PBMCs. The CDR3 sequence: CAWSSTGGEIITDTQYF. CDR3 nucleotide sequence: TGTGCCTGGAGTAGCACGGGGGGAGAGATAATCACAGATACGCAGTATTTT.